What follows are 9 T cell receptor beta chains derived from one specimen sequenced in a study of breast tumors, draining lymph nodes, adjacent tissues. Axillary draining lymph nodes of breast cancer patients supplied the node samples. TCRdb re-analysed the multiplex PCR reads in MiXCR, keeping a single row per CDR3 protein. In the table there are under 250,000 distinct CDR3 sequences, roughly 32% of which are singletons. The sequenced sample was axillary lymph node tissue. These receptors all come from a female donor with breast cancer. Some clones in this sample may be carry-over from other donors' samples.

The chain is built from TRBV24-1 and TRBJ1-1; 10 nucleotides match TRBD1. This CDR3 spans 14 amino acids. CDR1 and CDR2 from the germline V gene are KGHDR and SFDVKD. J gave up 10 bases and V 3 bases, and 7 bases lay outside the gene matches. The CDR3 here is CATSDARQGAGAFF. The CDR3 nucleotides read TGTGCCACCAGTGATGCAAGACAGGGGGCAGGAGCTTTCTTT.

This clonotype was counted only a few times. Sequence at one end of the junction differs from germline and may be a read error. The chain carries TRBV6-5 and TRBJ2-4, with 8 bases aligning to TRBD1. Looked up from germline, CDR1 is MNHEY and CDR2 is SVGAGI. This CDR3 region has 17 residues. The DNA for the CDR3 is TGTGCCAGCAGTGACTCGACAGGGGTCAAGGCCAAAAACATTCAGTACTTC. This encodes CASSDSTGVKAKNIQYF.

In its sample, this clonotype was seen many times. V gene TRBV11-1 combines with J gene TRBJ2-1, with D tentatively TRBD2 (5 bases). Between the trimmed V and J ends, which lost 2 bases and 7 bases, there was a span of 6 bases. The CDR3 totals 12 residues. Germline values: CDR1 SGHAT, CDR2 FQDESV (reference sequence). This CDR3 reads CASSLLANEQFF. The CDR3 region has the DNA TGTGCCAGCAGCTTACTAGCAAATGAGCAGTTCTTC.

This clonotype was seen ten or more times. The V and J genes are TRBV6-2 or TRBV6-3 and TRBJ1-5, with TRBD1 matching 7 bases. The ends lost 10 bases at V and 2 bases at J; junction bases unmatched: 5. The CDR3 length is 13 residues. Germline V gives CDR1 MNHEY, CDR2 SVGEGT. In DNA form, the CDR3 reads TGTGCCACCACGGACAGGCGCAATCAGCCCCAGCATTTT. Encoded protein: CATTDRRNQPQHF.

This clonotype was observed many times. The chain recombines TRBV6-5 with TRBJ1-2, with D uncertain. The V gene's germline CDR1 is MNHEY and CDR2 SVGAGI. This CDR3 comprises 11 residues. V was pared by 5 bases and J by 4 bases, with 5 bases between. The CDR3 loop is CASSQSYGYTF. For the CDR3, the DNA is TGTGCCAGCAGTCAGAGCTATGGCTACACCTTC.

This clonotype was picked up many times. This may come from a read error, since a much larger clone is one base off. V is TRBV10-3 and J is TRBJ2-5; TRBD1 matches 10 bases. Germline CDR1 is ENHRY and CDR2 is SYGVKD. The CDR3 sequence is 14 residues long. CDR3 loop: CAVRAGTGEETQYF. Here the CDR3 DNA reads TGTGCCGTCAGGGCCGGGACAGGGGAGGAGACCCAGTACTTC.

This clonotype has at least ten counts. The chain carries TRBV14 and TRBJ2-1, with 8 positions matching TRBD2. Losses at the gene ends were 3 bases for V and 8 bases for J; bases not matched to a gene: 12. Per the germline V gene, CDR1 is SGHDN and CDR2 is FVKESK. This CDR3 is 16 amino acids long. The CDR3 protein is CASSQGSGSRLHEQFF. The CDR3 region has the DNA TGTGCCAGCAGCCAGGGAAGCGGGAGCAGGCTTCATGAGCAGTTCTTC.

This clonotype has at least ten counts. V is TRBV2 and J is TRBJ1-3; possibly TRBD1 for D (5 bases). Trimming removed 2 bases at V and 2 bases at J, with 10 bases between. This CDR3 is 15 amino acids long. Germline V gives CDR1 SNHLY, CDR2 FYNNEI. The CDR3 nucleotides read TGTGCCAGCAGTGAACGGGGGACGACTGGAAACACCATATATTTT. Its protein is CASSERGTTGNTIYF.

In its sample, this clonotype was seen many times. The chain links TRBV19 to TRBJ2-1; 7 bases match TRBD1. This CDR3 is built from 14 residues. Germline V CDR1 and CDR2: LNHDA, SQIVND (reference sequence). The V and J ends lost 5 bases and 7 bases, in that order; junction bases with no gene match: 8. CDR3 coding DNA: TGTGCCAGTAGTGGATCACAGGGGCGGAATGAGCAGTTCTTC. Amino acids: CASSGSQGRNEQFF.